This entry describes one TCR beta chain. As yet, its antigen is unknown. Produced via immunoSEQ multiplex PCR; TCRdb's table is partial and in-frame only. Of some 120,000 clones in the sample, roughly 93% were seen once. These data belong to a study of T cell responses to AZD1222 COVID-19 vaccine. Study-wide findings and caveats: Regions 160-218 and 743-854 dominated among vaccine-associated CD4 TCRs spanning spike.

From germline, CDR1 is KGHDR and CDR2 SFDVKD. The CDR3 has 11 amino acids. Trimming removed 6 bases from V and 3 bases from J, with 3 bases in between. The chain is built from TRBV24-1 and TRBJ2-3; D is unresolved. Specimen: peripheral blood, collected on day 0 of AZD1222 vaccination. The TCR sequence derives from an adult in good health. CDR3 DNA sequence: TGTGCCACCAGTTCTACAGATACGCAGTATTTT. Its translation: CATSSTDTQYF.